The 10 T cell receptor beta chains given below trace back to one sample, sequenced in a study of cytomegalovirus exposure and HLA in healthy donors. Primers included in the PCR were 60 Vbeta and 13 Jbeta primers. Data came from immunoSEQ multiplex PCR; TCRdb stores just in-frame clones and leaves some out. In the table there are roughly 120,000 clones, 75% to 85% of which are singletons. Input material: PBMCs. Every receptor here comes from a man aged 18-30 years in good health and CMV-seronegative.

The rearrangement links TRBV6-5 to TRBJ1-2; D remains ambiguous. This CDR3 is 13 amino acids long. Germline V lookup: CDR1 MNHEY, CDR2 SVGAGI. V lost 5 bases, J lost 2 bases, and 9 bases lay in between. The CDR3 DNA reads TGTGCCAGCAGTGGGAGGCAGAACTATGGCTACACCTTC. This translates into CASSGRQNYGYTF.

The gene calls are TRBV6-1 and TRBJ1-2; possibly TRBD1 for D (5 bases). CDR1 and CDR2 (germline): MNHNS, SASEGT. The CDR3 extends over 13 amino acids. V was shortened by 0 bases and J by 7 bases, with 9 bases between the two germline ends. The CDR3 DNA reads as TGTGCCAGCAGTGAAGCCGCGACAGCTGGCTACACCTTC. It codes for CASSEAATAGYTF.

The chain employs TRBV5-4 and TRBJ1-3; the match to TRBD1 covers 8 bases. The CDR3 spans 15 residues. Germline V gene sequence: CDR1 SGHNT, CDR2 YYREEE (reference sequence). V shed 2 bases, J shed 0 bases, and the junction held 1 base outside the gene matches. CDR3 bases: TGTGCCAGCAGCTTTGGACAGGGCTCTGGAAACACCATATATTTT. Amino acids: CASSFGQGSGNTIYF.

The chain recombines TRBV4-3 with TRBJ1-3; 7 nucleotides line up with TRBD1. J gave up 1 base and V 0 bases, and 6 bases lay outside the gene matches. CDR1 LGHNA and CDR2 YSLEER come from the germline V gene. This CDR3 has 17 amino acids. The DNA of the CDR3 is TGCGCCAGCAGCCAAGATCCGACAGGGCATTCTGGAAACACCATATATTTT. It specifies CASSQDPTGHSGNTIYF.

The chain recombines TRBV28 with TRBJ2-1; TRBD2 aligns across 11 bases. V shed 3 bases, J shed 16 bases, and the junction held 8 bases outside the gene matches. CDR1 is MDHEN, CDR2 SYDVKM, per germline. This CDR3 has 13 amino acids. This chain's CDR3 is CASSLPPSGRSFF. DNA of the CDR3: TGTGCCAGCAGTTTGCCACCTAGCGGGAGGTCATTCTTC.

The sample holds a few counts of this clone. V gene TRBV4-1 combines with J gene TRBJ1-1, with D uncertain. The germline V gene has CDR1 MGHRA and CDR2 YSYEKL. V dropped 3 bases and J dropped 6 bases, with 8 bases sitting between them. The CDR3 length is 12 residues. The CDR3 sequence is CASSQRGSEAFF. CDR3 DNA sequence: TGCGCCAGCAGCCAGCGGGGATCTGAAGCTTTCTTT.

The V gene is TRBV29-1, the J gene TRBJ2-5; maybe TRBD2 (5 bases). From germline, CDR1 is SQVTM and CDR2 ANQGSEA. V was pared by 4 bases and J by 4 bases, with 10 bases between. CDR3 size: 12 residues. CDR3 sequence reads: CSVAGLIETQYF. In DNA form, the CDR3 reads TGCAGCGTTGCCGGACTTATAGAGACCCAGTACTTC.

CDR3: CASRQQGSNSPLHF. In DNA form, the CDR3 reads TGTGCCAGCAGACAACAGGGCTCAAATTCACCCCTCCACTTT. The V and J genes are TRBV2 and TRBJ1-6; D possibly corresponds to TRBD1 (6 bases). V dropped 6 bases and J dropped 7 bases, with 13 bases sitting between them. The CDR3 extends over 14 amino acids. Germline CDR1 reads SNHLY; CDR2 reads FYNNEI. Full variable domain (outside the CDR3, taken from reference TRBV2 and TRBJ1-6): EPEVTQTPSHQVTQMGQEVILRCVPISNHLYFYWYRQILGQKVEFLVSFYNNEISEKSEIFDDQFSVERPDGSNFTLKIRSTKLEDSAMYFCASRQQGSNSPLHFGNGTRLTVT.

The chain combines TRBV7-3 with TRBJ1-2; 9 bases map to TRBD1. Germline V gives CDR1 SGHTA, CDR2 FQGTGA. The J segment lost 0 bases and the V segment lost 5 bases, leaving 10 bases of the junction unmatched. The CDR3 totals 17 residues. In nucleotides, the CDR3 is TGTGCCAGCAGCCAAAGCCCCGGGACAGGGACTAACTATGGCTACACCTTC. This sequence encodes CASSQSPGTGTNYGYTF. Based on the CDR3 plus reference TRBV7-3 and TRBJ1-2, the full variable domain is GAGVSQTPSNKVTEKGKYVELRCDPISGHTALYWYRQSLGQGPEFLIYFQGTGAADDSGLPNDRFFAVRPEGSVSTLKIQRTERGDSAVYLCASSQSPGTGTNYGYTFGSGTRLTVV.

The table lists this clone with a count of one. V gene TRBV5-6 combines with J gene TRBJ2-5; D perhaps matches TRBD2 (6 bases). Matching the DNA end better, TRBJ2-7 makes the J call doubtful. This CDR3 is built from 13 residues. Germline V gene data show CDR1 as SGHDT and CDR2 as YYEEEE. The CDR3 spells CASSPIGGNEQYF. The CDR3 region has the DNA TGTGCCAGCAGCCCGATCGGCGGGAACGAGCAGTACTTC.